Below are 22 T cell receptor beta chains sequenced from a single sample in a study of metastatic and nonmetastatic thyroid tumors. MiXCR re-clonotyped the PCR reads for TCRdb. This sample has some 26,000 clones, with around 28% found just once. Treatment of any kind had been given to no patient before thyroid surgery. The sample taken for sequencing was blood. These receptors were collected from a male donor with papillary thyroid cancer or a benign thyroid nodule (not recorded which). Some clones in this sample may be carry-over from other donors' samples.

This clone was seen many times. J is TRBJ1-3 and V is TRBV28; D uncertain. Germline V gene sequence: CDR1 MDHEN, CDR2 SYDVKM. Trimming took 3 bases from V and 0 from J, leaving 6 bases between them. The CDR3 covers 14 residues. Written as DNA, the CDR3 is TGTGCCAGCAGTTTTTCCCACTCTGGAAACACCATATATTTT. The encoded protein is CASSFSHSGNTIYF.

V usage is TRBV5-4 and J usage is TRBJ1-1; D gene ambiguous. V lost 4 bases and J 0 bases, leaving 7 bases between the germline ends. CDR3 size: 13 residues. Germline-derived CDR1 and CDR2 are SGHNT and YYREEE (reference sequence). CDR3 region: CASSLWLNTEAFF. The CDR3 bases are TGTGCCAGCAGCCTTTGGTTGAACACTGAAGCTTTCTTT.

The chain employs TRBV11-1 and TRBJ1-3; D gene unclear. Trimming pared 4 bases from V and 7 bases from J, leaving 20 bases between. The CDR3 is made up of 16 amino acids. Germline V gene lookup returns CDR1 SGHAT and CDR2 FQDESV (reference sequence). The CDR3 coding sequence is TGTGCCAGCAGCTCCAAGGCCAGCCTAACCGGGAACACCATATATTTT. As protein: CASSSKASLTGNTIYF.

This clone showed up just a few times. The chain recombines TRBV6-1 with TRBJ2-1; 10 bases agree with TRBD1. Germline V gives CDR1 MNHNS, CDR2 SASEGT. The CDR3 contains 14 residues. V was clipped by 10 bases and J by 2 bases; unmatched bases: 5. The CDR3 DNA sequence: TGTGCCACCCGGGACAGGGGAACCTACAATGAGCAGTTCTTC. Translation: CATRDRGTYNEQFF.

The chain recombines TRBV7-8 with TRBJ2-7; TRBD1 aligns across 7 bases. Germline V gene lookup returns CDR1 SGHVS and CDR2 FQNEAQ. This CDR3 comprises 14 residues. The V segment lost 1 base and the J segment 2 bases; nucleotides outside the gene matches: 2. CDR3 DNA: TGTGCCAGCAGCTTAGGACAGGGAGCCTACGAGCAGTACTTC. Residues: CASSLGQGAYEQYF.

This chain links TRBV20-1 with TRBJ2-7; a possible D gene is TRBD2 (5 bases). Germline V lookup: CDR1 DFQATT, CDR2 SNEGSKA (reference sequence). Trimming removed 6 bases from V and 3 bases from J, with 15 bases in between. CDR3 length equals 13 residues. CDR3 sequence: CSALTEGVYEQYF. The DNA of the CDR3 is TGCAGTGCCCTTACCGAGGGCGTCTACGAGCAGTACTTC.

This clone was recorded at least ten times. This chain connects TRBV7-9 to TRBJ1-5; 11 nucleotides line up with TRBD1. CDR3 length equals 15 residues. After removal of 6 bases from V and 4 bases from J, the junction contained 5 bases not matched to a gene. Germline assignment: CDR1 SEHNR and CDR2 FQNEAQ (reference sequence). CDR3 loop: CASRDGTGGNQPQHF. The CDR3 DNA sequence: TGTGCCAGCAGAGACGGGACAGGGGGTAATCAGCCCCAGCATTTT. Full variable domain (missing parts from reference TRBV7-9 and TRBJ1-5): DTGVSQNPRHKITKRGQNVTFRCDPISEHNRLYWYRQTLGQGPEFLTYFQNEAQLEKSRLLSDRFSAERPKGSFSTLEIQRTEQGDSAMYLCASRDGTGGNQPQHFGDGTRLSIL.

In its sample, this clone is medium-sized. The V call is TRBV19, the J call TRBJ1-6; 9 bases are a match to TRBD1. V trimming: 3 bases; J trimming: 7 bases; junction bases outside the gene matches: 4. CDR3 length equals 15 residues. The germline V gene has CDR1 LNHDA and CDR2 SQIVND (reference sequence). The CDR3 loop reads CASSITGTGNSPLHF. The CDR3 DNA reads TGTGCCAGTAGTATCACCGGGACAGGGAATTCACCCCTCCACTTT.

This clone is labeled as medium-sized (0.01 to 0.1%). This chain connects TRBV24-1 to TRBJ2-7, with 7 nucleotides matching TRBD2. The CDR3 runs 14 residues. Germline CDR1 and CDR2: KGHDR and SFDVKD. V dropped 4 bases and J dropped 0; count of bases not matched to a gene: 2. In nucleotides, the CDR3 is TGTGCCACCAGTGACGGGAGGAGCTCCTACGAGCAGTACTTC. This translates into CATSDGRSSYEQYF.

This clone was recorded many times. This chain connects TRBV12-3 or TRBV12-4 to TRBJ1-5, with no clear D. The length of the CDR3 is 15 residues. The V end lost 3 bases, the J end lost 8 bases, and 17 bases lay between the germline ends. Here the CDR3 reads CASSLLGGYNKPQHF. The DNA for the CDR3 is TGTGCCAGCAGTTTGCTTGGAGGGTATAATAAGCCCCAGCATTTT.

The CDR3 protein is CASSRVQGSGYTF. The CDR3 nucleotides are TGTGCCAGCAGCAGGGTACAGGGAAGCGGCTACACCTTC. The V call is TRBV5-5, the J call TRBJ1-2; TRBD1 might be the D (6 bases). The CDR3 contains 13 residues. V lost 4 bases, J lost 8 bases, and 15 bases lay in between. CDR1 and CDR2 from the germline V gene are SGHKS and YYEKEE (reference sequence). Together with reference TRBV5-5 and TRBJ1-2, the CDR3 gives the full variable domain: DAGVTQSPTHLIKTRGQQVTLRCSPISGHKSVSWYQQVLGQGPQFIFQYYEKEERGRGNFPDRFSARQFPNYSSELNVNALLLGDSALYLCASSRVQGSGYTFGSGTRLTVV.

This clone was seen repeatedly, ten times or more. The sample has other DNA sequences that encode this CDR3 too. The chain recombines TRBV20-1 with TRBJ2-2, with a tentative D call TRBD2 (6 bases). In germline, CDR1 is DFQATT, CDR2 SNEGSKA (reference sequence). The CDR3 loop spans 14 amino acids. Deletions cut 2 bases from V and 4 bases from J, with 11 bases between. The CDR3 loop reads CSARLGGRTGELFF. The CDR3 DNA reads TGCAGTGCTAGATTGGGAGGACGCACCGGGGAGCTGTTTTTT.

This clone was recorded many times. The genes are TRBV7-2 and TRBJ2-5, with a possible D match to TRBD2 (5 bases). Trimming stripped 6 bases from V and 2 bases from J, with 10 bases between. CDR3 size: 13 residues. From germline, CDR1 is SGHTA and CDR2 FQGNSA. CDR3 region: CASRLRGQETQYF. The CDR3 DNA is TGTGCCAGCAGACTACGGGGACAAGAGACCCAGTACTTC.

This clone was seen ten or more times. The V call is TRBV10-3, the J call TRBJ2-1; weak D call: TRBD1 (6 bases). Deletions cut 10 bases from V and 6 bases from J, with 13 bases between. Germline-derived CDR1 and CDR2 are ENHRY and SYGVKD. The CDR3 totals 12 residues. Written as DNA, the CDR3 is TGTGCCAATGGCGCAGGGGCCAATGAGCAGTTCTTC. It yields the protein CANGAGANEQFF.

This clone qualifies as medium-sized. The chain joins TRBV11-3 to TRBJ1-1; 9 bases align to TRBD1. The CDR3 sequence is 15 residues long. Germline CDR1 reads SGHNT; CDR2 reads YENEEA. After removal of 5 bases from V and 2 bases from J, the junction contained 6 bases not matched to a gene. CDR3 in DNA: TGTGCCAGCAGCACCCACAGGGGGCGAAACACTGAAGCTTTCTTT. Its translation: CASSTHRGRNTEAFF.

This clone is termed medium-sized. The chain employs TRBV2 and TRBJ1-1; perhaps TRBD1 as D (5 bases). The ends were cut back, 4 bases at V and 1 base at J, with 7 bases in the middle. CDR1 and CDR2 from the germline V gene are SNHLY and FYNNEI. The CDR3 totals 13 residues. CDR3 sequence: CASSGQWNTEAFF. As DNA, the CDR3 is TGTGCCAGCAGTGGACAGTGGAACACTGAAGCTTTCTTT.

Sample share makes this clone medium-sized. The J gene is TRBJ2-7, the V gene TRBV6-1; TRBD1 aligns across 12 bases. The germline V gene has CDR1 MNHNS and CDR2 SASEGT. Unmatched junction bases numbered 5, after V lost 5 bases and J lost 3 bases. CDR3 length: 15 residues. For the CDR3, the DNA is TGTGCCAGCAGTATGGGGACAGGGGGCAACTACGAGCAGTACTTC. Encoded protein: CASSMGTGGNYEQYF.

Turning to this clone: Germline and junction disagree at one end, which may indicate a read error. This chain connects TRBV12-3 or TRBV12-4 to TRBJ1-5; D perhaps matches TRBD1 (6 bases). The CDR3 is made up of 15 amino acids. DNA for the CDR3: TGTGTCAGCACAGGGAACAGGTCCTCCAATCAGCCCCAGCATTTT. Translation gives CVSTGNRSSNQPQHF.

Ten or more counts support this clone. This CDR3 is also generated by other DNA sequences in the sample. The chain combines TRBV20-1 with TRBJ2-5; 8 bases align to TRBD2. The ends lost 5 bases at V and 5 bases at J; junction bases unmatched: 7. The germline CDR1 and CDR2 sequences are DFQATT and SNEGSKA (reference sequence). This CDR3 contains 13 residues. CDR3 sequence reads: CSAETSGVETQYF. CDR3 nucleotide sequence: TGCAGTGCTGAAACTAGCGGAGTGGAGACCCAGTACTTC.

This chain connects TRBV6-1 to TRBJ1-1, with D maybe TRBD1 (5 bases). The CDR3 has 14 amino acids. Germline V CDR1 and CDR2: MNHNS, SASEGT. In nucleotides, the CDR3 is TGTGACTGCTTTGTGGGGACGGGAGGTACTGAAGCTTTCTTT. This encodes CDCFVGTGGTEAFF.

As for this clone: Germline is not matched at one junction end, which may reflect a read error. This rearrangement joins TRBV4-3 to TRBJ2-1; 10 nucleotides align to TRBD2. The CDR3 covers 15 residues. Germline V gene sequence: CDR1 LGHNA, CDR2 YSLEER. CDR3 DNA sequence: TGCACCAGCATCCCAGCGGGAGGGCCCTACAATGATCAGTTCTTC. It encodes CTSIPAGGPYNDQFF.

This clone was counted at least ten times. The rearrangement joins TRBV6-1 to TRBJ2-3; D is undetermined. The V gene's germline CDR1 is MNHNS and CDR2 SASEGT. V lost 8 bases to trimming and J lost 3 bases, with 9 bases between them. The CDR3 extends over 12 amino acids. The CDR3 DNA is TGTGCCAGCGCGGCAGTAACAGATACGCAGTATTTT. It translates to CASAAVTDTQYF.